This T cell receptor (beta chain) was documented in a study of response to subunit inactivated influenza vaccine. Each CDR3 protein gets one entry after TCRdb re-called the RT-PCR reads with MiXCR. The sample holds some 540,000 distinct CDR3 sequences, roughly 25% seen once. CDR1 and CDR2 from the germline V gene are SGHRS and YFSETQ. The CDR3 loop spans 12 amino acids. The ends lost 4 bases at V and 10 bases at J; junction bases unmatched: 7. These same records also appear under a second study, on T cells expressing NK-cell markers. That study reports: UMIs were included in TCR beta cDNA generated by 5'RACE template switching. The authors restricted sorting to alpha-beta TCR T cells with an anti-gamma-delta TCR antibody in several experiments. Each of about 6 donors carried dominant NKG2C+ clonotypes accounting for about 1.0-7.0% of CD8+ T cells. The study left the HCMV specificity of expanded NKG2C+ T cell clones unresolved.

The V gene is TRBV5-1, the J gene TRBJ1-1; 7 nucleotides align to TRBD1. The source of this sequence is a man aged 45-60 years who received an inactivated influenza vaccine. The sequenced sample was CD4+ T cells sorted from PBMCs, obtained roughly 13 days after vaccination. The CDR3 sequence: CASSGETGTAFF. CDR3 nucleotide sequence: TGCGCCAGCAGCGGGGAGACAGGGACAGCTTTCTTT.